The 27 T cell receptor beta chains presented below share a single source sample, sequenced in a study of Ad26.COV2.S vaccination and SARS-CoV-2 variants (TCRdb year 2021). The library was produced with the immunoSEQ multiplex PCR assay. The table comes from immuneACCESS by way of TCRdb, which keeps in-frame sequences with V and J called. Part of the clones is missing from these tables; in studies checked, under half for an unresolved V gene and the rest for unknown reasons. Here the sample has roughly 420,000 clones; over 75% occur a single time. The ten largest clonotypes hold around 3.6% of the sample. The treatment or condition label corresponds to: about 20 received Ad26.COV2.S at low or high dose, single or two shots; about five received placebo; per-sample allocation not given. For vaccine and placebo recipients, the sequenced repertoires came from samples collected on day 63 after the first injection.

This material consisted of peripheral blood, taken in a trial of Ad26.COV2.S vaccine versus placebo. These receptor sequences come from a person aged 18-60 years who received the Ad26.COV2.S COVID-19 vaccine or a placebo.

This clone was recorded once. The sample holds other DNA sequences that translate to the same CDR3. This sequence joins TRBV30 and TRBJ1-1; maybe TRBD1 (6 bases). The V gene's germline CDR1 is GTSNPN and CDR2 SVGIG (reference sequence). This CDR3 is built from 12 residues. Trimming shortened V by 8 bases and J by 0 bases, and 10 bases separated the two germline ends. The CDR3 DNA follows: TGTGCCCTGGAGGGGGTGAACACTGAAGCTTTCTTT. Translating gives CALEGVNTEAFF.

This clone was observed at least ten times. J is TRBJ1-1 and V is TRBV28, with no clear D. V lost 5 bases to trimming and J lost 0 bases, with 10 bases between them. The CDR3 runs 14 residues. Germline V lookup: CDR1 MDHEN, CDR2 SYDVKM. The CDR3 nucleotides are TGTGCCAGCAGTGAACAGTATTTGAACACTGAAGCTTTCTTT. This encodes CASSEQYLNTEAFF.

This chain uses TRBV10-3 with TRBJ2-3; D assignment may be TRBD1 or TRBD2 (6 bases each). The germline V gene has CDR1 ENHRY and CDR2 SYGVKD. Deletions cut 4 bases from V and 1 base from J, with 9 bases between. The CDR3 is made up of 14 amino acids. In DNA, the CDR3 is TGTGCCATCAGTGCCGGGGGCGGCACAGATACGCAGTATTTT. Translating it yields CAISAGGGTDTQYF.

The rearrangement uses TRBV5-6 and TRBJ2-7; 10 bases align to TRBD1. CDR3 size: 13 residues. With V trimmed by 6 bases and J by 6 bases, 6 bases remained unmatched. Germline V gene data show CDR1 as SGHDT and CDR2 as YYEEEE. Here the CDR3 reads CASNRQGAGEQYF. The CDR3 DNA reads TGTGCCAGCAATCGACAGGGGGCAGGCGAGCAGTACTTC. Supplemented by reference TRBV5-6 and TRBJ2-7, the full variable domain reads DAGVTQSPTHLIKTRGQQVTLRCSPKSGHDTVSWYQQALGQGPQFIFQYYEEEERQRGNFPDRFSGHQFPNYSSELNVNALLLGDSALYLCASNRQGAGEQYFGPGTRLTVT.

V and J are TRBV5-4 and TRBJ2-7, with TRBD1 identical over 10 bases. Germline V gene lookup returns CDR1 SGHNT and CDR2 YYREEE (reference sequence). The CDR3 contains 14 residues. The J segment lost 2 bases and the V segment lost 4 bases, leaving 3 bases of the junction unmatched. CDR3 residues: CASSPGTGAYEQYF. The CDR3 DNA reads TGTGCCAGCAGCCCAGGGACAGGGGCCTACGAGCAGTACTTC.

The V gene is TRBV7-9, the J gene TRBJ2-3; 12 positions agree with TRBD2. Trimming cost V 2 bases and J 6 bases; bases outside gene matches: 6. There are 16 residues in the CDR3. CDR1 SEHNR and CDR2 FQNEAQ come from the germline V gene (reference sequence). The CDR3 nucleotides are TGTGCCAGCAGCTTATCTAGCGGGGGGGCCTCCGATACGCAGTATTTT. Amino acid sequence: CASSLSSGGASDTQYF.

J is TRBJ2-7 and V is TRBV28, with no clear D. Germline CDR1 and CDR2: MDHEN and SYDVKM. The V and J ends lost 3 bases and 7 bases respectively, with 7 bases between them. This CDR3 spans 11 amino acids. The CDR3 reads CASSFWAEQYF. In nucleotides, the CDR3 is TGTGCCAGCAGTTTTTGGGCAGAGCAGTACTTC.

The CDR3 bases are TGTGCCAGCAGTTTTATTCGGGCACCCCAGTCCCAGCATTTT. It translates to CASSFIRAPQSQHF. The J gene is TRBJ1-5, the V gene TRBV28; D remains ambiguous. V shed 3 bases and J shed 11 bases, with 17 bases lying between them. Germline V gives CDR1 MDHEN, CDR2 SYDVKM. There are 14 residues in the CDR3.

This chain uses TRBV7-9 with TRBJ2-7; no firm D call. CDR1 and CDR2 from the germline V gene are SEHNR and FQNEAQ (reference sequence). The CDR3 spans 14 residues. V was trimmed by 5 bases and J by 2 bases, leaving 13 bases between them. CDR3 protein: CASSPTAYPYEQYF. The CDR3 DNA reads as TGTGCCAGCAGCCCCACGGCGTATCCCTACGAGCAGTACTTC.

This chain uses TRBV5-4 with TRBJ1-2; D is ambiguous. The CDR3 has 15 amino acids. Per germline, CDR1 SGHNT and CDR2 YYREEE (reference sequence). Trimming cost V 2 bases and J 2 bases, with 13 bases left between them. CDR3 sequence (DNA): TGTGCCAGCAGCTTCTACGGCCCGTCCAACTATGGCTACACCTTC. Protein: CASSFYGPSNYGYTF.

This clone showed up just a few times. The V call is TRBV18, the J call TRBJ1-2; D gene ambiguous. V shed 2 bases and J shed 4 bases, with 14 bases lying between them. From germline, CDR1 is KGHSH and CDR2 LQKENI. CDR3 length: 15 residues. CDR3 coding DNA: TGTGCCAGCTCACCAGCACTCGACACCTTCTATGGCTACACCTTC. It yields the protein CASSPALDTFYGYTF. Full variable domain (outside the CDR3, taken from reference TRBV18 and TRBJ1-2): NAGVMQNPRHLVRRRGQEARLRCSPMKGHSHVYWYRQLPEEGLKFMVYLQKENIIDESGMPKERFSAEFPKEGPSILRIQQVVRGDSAAYFCASSPALDTFYGYTFGSGTRLTVV.

The chain joins TRBV2 to TRBJ1-2; D call uncertain. Deletions cut 6 bases from V and 4 bases from J, with 9 bases between. The V gene's germline CDR1 is SNHLY and CDR2 FYNNEI. This CDR3 comprises 12 residues. CDR3 residues: CASRDQAYGYTF. The DNA for the CDR3 is TGTGCCAGCAGAGACCAGGCCTATGGCTACACCTTC.

The rearrangement uses TRBV4-1 and TRBJ1-2, with 8 nucleotides matching TRBD1. The CDR3 totals 18 residues. The J segment lost 4 bases and the V segment lost 5 bases, leaving 18 bases of the junction unmatched. Per the germline V gene, CDR1 is MGHRA and CDR2 is YSYEKL. The CDR3 loop is CASSDPAAGGVQGYGYTF. The DNA of the CDR3 is TGCGCCAGCAGCGACCCCGCGGCAGGGGGCGTACAGGGCTATGGCTACACCTTC.

V is TRBV12-3 or TRBV12-4 and J is TRBJ2-2; D ambiguous. This CDR3 comprises 11 residues. Trimming shortened V by 6 bases and J by 2 bases, and 1 base separated the two germline ends. The CDR3 sequence: CASSNTGELFF. DNA of the CDR3: TGTGCCAGCAGCAACACCGGGGAGCTGTTTTTT.

J is TRBJ1-1 and V is TRBV6-2 or TRBV6-3, with 8 bases matching TRBD1. V was pared by 0 bases and J by 5 bases, with 8 bases of the junction left unmatched. The germline V gene has CDR1 MNHEY and CDR2 SVGEGT. This CDR3 is built from 16 residues. The CDR3 coding sequence is TGTGCCAGCAGTTACTCCAGGACAGGGAGGGGTACTGAAGCTTTCTTT. Translation gives CASSYSRTGRGTEAFF.

As regards this clone: Distinct nucleotide sequences in the sample also encode this CDR3. The chain carries TRBV12-3 or TRBV12-4 and TRBJ2-3; no definite D call. V lost 8 bases, J lost 6 bases, and 12 bases lay in between. This CDR3 contains 12 residues. CDR3 coding DNA: TGTGCCAGCTCCCTATTGGGGGATACGCAGTATTTT. It yields the protein CASSLLGDTQYF.

This sequence joins TRBV27 and TRBJ2-1, with 7 bases lining up with TRBD2. V shed 6 bases, J shed 1 base, and the junction held 3 bases outside the gene matches. The CDR3 length is 14 residues. Germline CDR1 is MNHEY and CDR2 is SMNVEV (reference sequence). The CDR3 here is CASSTSASYNEQFF. CDR3 bases: TGTGCCAGCAGCACTAGCGCTTCCTACAATGAGCAGTTCTTC.

The chain couples TRBV28 to TRBJ1-5; no clear D. Between the trimmed V and J ends, which lost 7 bases and 1 base, there was a span of 11 bases. This CDR3 region has 14 residues. Germline CDR1 is MDHEN and CDR2 is SYDVKM. The CDR3 loop is CASIPGGSNQPQHF. The CDR3 DNA follows: TGTGCCAGCATTCCCGGCGGGAGCAATCAGCCCCAGCATTTT.

This sequence joins TRBV28 and TRBJ1-1; the match to TRBD1 covers 10 bases. Germline V CDR1 and CDR2: MDHEN, SYDVKM. Trimming removed 5 bases from V and 3 bases from J; junction bases left unmatched: 6. CDR3 length: 15 amino acids. The CDR3 loop is CASSPAGTGDTEAFF. The CDR3 DNA reads as TGTGCCAGCAGTCCGGCCGGGACAGGGGACACTGAAGCTTTCTTT.

The chain couples TRBV4-3 to TRBJ2-5, with 8 bases matching TRBD2. The CDR3 is made up of 17 amino acids. CDR1 is LGHNA and CDR2 is YSLEER in the germline V gene. Trimming at V came to 0 bases and at J to 3 bases, leaving 9 bases not matched to a gene. The CDR3 DNA follows: TGCGCCAGCAGCCAAGACCTCGGGGGGGTTGGGAAAGAGACCCAGTACTTC. Translated, it gives CASSQDLGGVGKETQYF.

The chain employs TRBV9 and TRBJ2-3; the D call may be TRBD1 or TRBD2 (5 bases each). The CDR3 has 15 amino acids. The V gene lost 0 bases and the J gene lost 6 bases, with 14 bases spanning the gap. The germline CDR1 and CDR2 sequences are SGDLS and YYNGEE. CDR3 nucleotide sequence: TGTGCCAGCAGCGTAGTAGGAAGAGGGGTCGATACGCAGTATTTT. Encoded protein: CASSVVGRGVDTQYF.

The gene calls are TRBV5-1 and TRBJ2-1, with 10 bases lining up with TRBD1. The trim removed 4 bases at V and 7 bases at J, leaving 11 bases unmatched. Germline V gives CDR1 SGHRS, CDR2 YFSETQ. This CDR3 has 16 amino acids. Here the CDR3 reads CASSLHGTGVQNEQFF. DNA for the CDR3: TGCGCCAGCAGCCTTCATGGGACAGGGGTCCAAAATGAGCAGTTCTTC.

The rearrangement uses TRBV11-2 and TRBJ1-2; D not resolved. Trimming pared 1 base from V and 4 bases from J, leaving 16 bases between. There are 16 residues in the CDR3. Germline CDR1 SGHAT, CDR2 FQNNGV. The CDR3 DNA is TGTGCCAGCAGCTTAGTAGGCACCGCTGTCCCCTATGGCTACACCTTC. This codes for CASSLVGTAVPYGYTF.

The chain couples TRBV6-5 to TRBJ2-5; TRBD2 is a possible D gene (5 bases). This CDR3 region has 12 residues. V was cut by 5 bases and J by 7 bases, with 11 bases left in between. CDR1 is MNHEY and CDR2 is SVGAGI in the germline V gene. The CDR3 nucleotides are TGTGCCAGCAGTCCTCCAGAGGGGACCCAGTACTTC. Protein: CASSPPEGTQYF.

The J gene is TRBJ1-1, the V gene TRBV19; TRBD1 is a possible D gene (5 bases). V was clipped by 3 bases and J by 5 bases, with 10 bases between them. This CDR3 contains 13 residues. Germline CDR1 reads LNHDA; CDR2 reads SQIVND (reference sequence). CDR3 in amino acids: CASSIKKGTEAFF. The CDR3 DNA follows: TGTGCCAGTAGTATCAAAAAGGGGACTGAAGCTTTCTTT.

The chain employs TRBV7-9 and TRBJ1-2; the match to TRBD1 covers 8 bases. Germline V lookup: CDR1 SEHNR, CDR2 FQNEAQ (reference sequence). The CDR3 is 16 residues long. Unmatched junction bases numbered 11, after V lost 4 bases and J lost 4 bases. The CDR3 region has the DNA TGTGCCAGCAGCTCCCCCGGGGACAGGACGGGCTATGGCTACACCTTC. Translating gives CASSSPGDRTGYGYTF.

V and J are TRBV5-4 and TRBJ2-3; TRBD1 agrees at 7 bases. Per the germline V gene, CDR1 is SGHNT and CDR2 is YYREEE (reference sequence). V lost 5 bases, J lost 2 bases, and 2 bases stayed unmatched. This CDR3 is 13 amino acids long. CDR3 residues: CASRQGTTDTQYF. The CDR3 nucleotides read TGTGCCAGCAGACAGGGGACCACAGATACGCAGTATTTT.